Included here is one T cell receptor beta chain sequence, with context. The entry originates in a study of blood T cell repertoires in COVID-19. Study overall: From the United States, Italy and Spain came samples of acute and convalescent COVID-19. The analysed material was cDNA or gDNA that came from T cells, B-cell-depleted T cells, or PBMCs.

Original processing methods: Amplified reference gene primers provided the basis for estimating nucleated cell counts. Libraries were prepared by immunoSEQ multiplex PCR; TCRdb keeps only in-frame clonotypes and omits some of them. Clone size and the V and J calls come from that table; the DNA yielded D and trimming. The table lists roughly 110,000 clones, more than 80% of them singletons, with around 15% in the top ten. Germline CDR1 is MGHRA and CDR2 is YSYEKL. Trimming removed 4 bases from V and 7 bases from J, with 20 bases in between. There are 16 residues in the CDR3. The chain employs TRBV4-1 and TRBJ1-3, with D maybe TRBD1 (6 bases). This sequence originates from a woman aged 60-75 years with acute or convalescent COVID-19. The sequencing input was peripheral blood. The CDR3 nucleotides are TGCGCCAGCAGCCGAGGACAGCCAGGGGTTGAGAACACCATATATTTT. It is translated as CASSRGQPGVENTIYF.